The 28 T cell receptor beta chains given below trace back to one sample, sequenced in a study of T-cell memory formation after mild COVID-19. TCRdb used MiXCR to reprocess the 5' RACE reads, holding one entry per CDR3 protein. Of 95,000 to 120,000 distinct CDR3 sequences in the sample, roughly a sixth are singletons; the top ten hold 5% to 7%. Sample: PBMCs or a T cell subset sorted from them (not recorded which). These receptors were taken from a man aged 18 to 35 who had mild COVID-19 (a few samples of this study predate the infection). Cell type and time point are not known.

Many counts were recorded for this clonotype. CDR3 protein: CASSSSLEGTEAFF. The CDR3 DNA follows: TGTGCCAGCTCTTCATCACTGGAGGGAACTGAAGCTTTCTTT. The J gene is TRBJ1-1, the V gene TRBV18; D unresolved. Germline CDR1 is KGHSH and CDR2 is LQKENI. V was trimmed by 6 bases and J by 5 bases, leaving 16 bases between them. CDR3 size: 14 residues.

This clonotype was counted only a few times. As DNA, the CDR3 is TGTGCCAGCAATCCACCGGACAGGGGGCTCTACGAGCAGTACTTC. This gives the protein CASNPPDRGLYEQYF. V and J are TRBV6-6 and TRBJ2-7; TRBD1 aligns across 11 bases. Germline values: CDR1 MNHNY, CDR2 SVGAGI (reference sequence). The J segment lost 3 bases and the V segment lost 7 bases, leaving 8 bases of the junction unmatched. This CDR3 contains 15 residues.

This clonotype has only a few counts. The gene calls are TRBV7-2 and TRBJ2-1, with D possibly TRBD1 on 5 matching bases. The length of the CDR3 is 13 residues. The V and J ends lost 3 bases and 7 bases respectively, with 10 bases between them. CDR1 SGHTA and CDR2 FQGNSA come from the germline V gene. DNA for the CDR3: TGTGCCAGCAGCTTGGCAGGGTTGAATGAGCAGTTCTTC. Translated, it gives CASSLAGLNEQFF.

V gene TRBV5-6 combines with J gene TRBJ2-7; D is unresolved. V was shortened by 4 bases and J by 1 base, with 15 bases between the two germline ends. The CDR3 has 15 amino acids. Germline-derived CDR1 and CDR2 are SGHDT and YYEEEE. As DNA, the CDR3 is TGTGCCAGCAGCCGGTTAGGTTACGGGTCCTACGAGCAGTACGTC. Its translation is CASSRLGYGSYEQYV.

V is TRBV7-3 and J is TRBJ1-5; D remains unclear. The germline V gene encodes CDR1 SGHTA and CDR2 FQGTGA. Between the trimmed V and J ends, which lost 5 bases and 0 bases, there was a span of 17 bases. The CDR3 is 17 residues long. In DNA, the CDR3 is TGTGCCAGCAGCCTCCAATCGACCGTAAATAGCAATCAGCCCCAGCATTTT. Translation: CASSLQSTVNSNQPQHF.

Only a few counts were recorded for this clonotype. The V gene is TRBV10-1, the J gene TRBJ1-1; D possibly corresponds to TRBD1 (5 bases). V was cut by 0 bases and J by 4 bases, with 6 bases left in between. The germline gives CDR1 WNHNN, CDR2 SYGVQD (reference sequence). The CDR3 has 13 residues. For the CDR3, the DNA is TGCGCCAGCAGTGAGTCGGGGGGCACTGAAGCTTTCTTT. Its protein is CASSESGGTEAFF.

This clonotype has only a few counts. The rearrangement joins TRBV18 to TRBJ1-2, with 7 bases lining up with TRBD1. The CDR3 sequence is 16 residues long. Germline loops: CDR1 KGHSH, CDR2 LQKENI. With V trimmed by 2 bases and J by 4 bases, 10 bases remained unmatched. The CDR3 DNA reads TGTGCCAGCTCACCAACGGGGACAGATCCCTCCTATGGCTACACCTTC. Encoded protein: CASSPTGTDPSYGYTF.

This chain connects TRBV20-1 to TRBJ1-1; no definite D call. The length of the CDR3 is 14 residues. Trimming shortened V by 6 bases and J by 1 base, and 15 bases separated the two germline ends. Germline CDR1 DFQATT, CDR2 SNEGSKA (reference sequence). This chain's CDR3 is CSAPSQRENTEAFF. In DNA, the CDR3 is TGCAGTGCCCCCTCGCAGCGGGAGAACACTGAAGCTTTCTTT.

The chain joins TRBV12-3 or TRBV12-4 to TRBJ2-2, with D unclear. The CDR3 totals 12 residues. Trimming pared 4 bases from V and 7 bases from J, leaving 7 bases between. The CDR3 DNA is TGTGCCAGCAGTTCCCCTCGCGGGGAGCTGTTTTTT. Its protein is CASSSPRGELFF.

The chain employs TRBV12-3 or TRBV12-4 and TRBJ1-2; D possibly corresponds to TRBD1 (5 bases). With 7 bases removed from V and 0 bases from J, the gap between germline ends came to 12 bases. The CDR3 runs to 14 residues. The CDR3 region has the DNA TGTGCCAGCACCTCGACAGCTTCTAACTATGGCTACACCTTC. Translating gives CASTSTASNYGYTF.

CDR3 sequence reads: CASSPGYTDEKLFF. The DNA of the CDR3 is TGTGCCAGCTCACCAGGGTATACGGATGAAAAACTGTTTTTT. The rearrangement joins TRBV18 to TRBJ1-4; D unclear. V was clipped by 2 bases and J by 6 bases, with 10 bases between them. Germline V lookup: CDR1 KGHSH, CDR2 LQKENI. This CDR3 has 14 residues.

The J gene is TRBJ1-1, the V gene TRBV12-3 or TRBV12-4, with a possible D match to TRBD1 (6 bases). V lost 3 bases to trimming and J lost 3 bases, with 11 bases between them. This CDR3 is built from 14 residues. DNA for the CDR3: TGTGCCAGCAGTTTGCGGGGGCGGGACACTGAAGCTTTCTTT. Encoded protein: CASSLRGRDTEAFF.

A few counts support this clonotype. This chain links TRBV24-1 with TRBJ2-1, with D perhaps matching TRBD2 (5 bases). Between the trimmed V and J ends, which lost 1 base and 4 bases, there was a span of 10 bases. Per the germline V gene, CDR1 is KGHDR and CDR2 is SFDVKD. The CDR3 length is 15 residues. The CDR3 nucleotides read TGTGCCACCAGTGATTTCGGGCCGGGGTACAATGAGCAGTTCTTC. It is translated as CATSDFGPGYNEQFF.

This clonotype was counted at least ten times. As DNA, the CDR3 is TGTGCCAGCGGGACTAGCGGGGGAGATACGCAGTATTTT. This translates into CASGTSGGDTQYF. The chain employs TRBV6-2 or TRBV6-3 and TRBJ2-3; 14 bases line up with TRBD2. The ends lost 8 bases at V and 5 bases at J; junction bases unmatched: 0. The CDR3 is 13 amino acids. In germline, CDR1 is MNHEY, CDR2 SVGEGT.

This clonotype has a count of ten or more. V and J are TRBV4-3 and TRBJ2-5; 7 positions agree with TRBD1. This CDR3 is built from 13 residues. Trimming cost V 4 bases and J 3 bases; bases outside gene matches: 2. CDR1 is LGHNA and CDR2 is YSLEER in the germline V gene. The CDR3 nucleotides are TGCGCCAGCAGCCGCCAGGGGGAAGAGACCCAGTACTTC. This gives the protein CASSRQGEETQYF.

In this sample, this clonotype turned up a few times. This chain connects TRBV24-1 to TRBJ2-2, with D possibly matching TRBD1 (5 bases). V shed 0 bases and J shed 2 bases, with 9 bases lying between them. From germline, CDR1 is KGHDR and CDR2 SFDVKD. This CDR3 is built from 16 residues. The chain's CDR3 is CATSDLLGENTGELFF. The CDR3 nucleotides read TGTGCCACCAGTGATTTGCTAGGGGAAAACACCGGGGAGCTGTTTTTT.

This clonotype has a handful of counts. DNA of the CDR3: TGCGCCAGCAGCGCTCAGCCCGGACAGACGAACACTGAAGCTTTCTTT. Its translation: CASSAQPGQTNTEAFF. The chain employs TRBV5-1 and TRBJ1-1; D is possibly TRBD1 (6 bases). V dropped 4 bases and J dropped 1 base, with 17 bases sitting between them. CDR3 size: 16 residues. Per germline, CDR1 SGHRS and CDR2 YFSETQ. Full variable domain (rest looked up from reference TRBV5-1 and TRBJ1-1): KAGVTQTPRYLIKTRGQQVTLSCSPISGHRSVSWYQQTPGQGLQFLFEYFSETQRNKGNFPGRFSGRQFSNSRSEMNVSTLELGDSALYLCASSAQPGQTNTEAFFGQGTRLTVV.

Only a few counts were recorded for this clonotype. The chain combines TRBV7-6 with TRBJ2-4; D could derive from TRBD1 or TRBD2 (5 bases each). The CDR3 is 12 residues long. Germline V CDR1 and CDR2: SGHVS, FNYEAQ. V gave up 8 bases and J gave up 8 bases, with 13 bases separating them. The DNA for the CDR3 is TGTGCCAGCTCGGGCAGAGGGGACATTCAGTACTTC. Translation: CASSGRGDIQYF.

V is TRBV6-2 or TRBV6-3 and J is TRBJ2-7, with 8 bases matching TRBD1. The CDR3 is 15 amino acids. V lost 6 bases to trimming and J lost 6 bases; unmatched junction nucleotides: 13. Germline V lookup: CDR1 MNHEY, CDR2 SVGEGT. The DNA for the CDR3 is TGTGCCAGCAGCCTAATTTTCGACAGGGGTTTCGAGCAGTACTTC. Protein: CASSLIFDRGFEQYF.

There are a few counts of this clonotype. This chain connects TRBV28 to TRBJ1-2; D uncertain. Germline V gives CDR1 MDHEN, CDR2 SYDVKM. The CDR3 totals 13 residues. Deletions cut 8 bases from V and 4 bases from J, with 14 bases between. This CDR3 is CASRPGGLYGYTF. CDR3 nucleotides: TGTGCCAGCCGACCAGGAGGACTCTATGGCTACACCTTC.

This clonotype was seen more than once but under ten times. The chain joins TRBV28 to TRBJ2-7; TRBD1 is a possible D gene (7 bases). CDR1 and CDR2 (germline): MDHEN, SYDVKM. The CDR3 is 13 residues long. Trimming shortened V by 4 bases and J by 5 bases, and 12 bases separated the two germline ends. CDR3 bases: TGTGCCAGCAGTTGGGTCAGGGGGGACGAGCAGTACTTC. As protein: CASSWVRGDEQYF.

This clonotype is categorized as medium-sized. The gene calls are TRBV7-2 and TRBJ2-1, with TRBD2 as a possible D gene (6 bases). CDR1 SGHTA and CDR2 FQGNSA come from the germline V gene. The CDR3 runs to 16 residues. V was clipped by 4 bases and J by 4 bases, with 17 bases between them. CDR3 in DNA: TGTGCCAGCAGCTCGAATATGTGGGGAGGATACAATGAGCAGTTCTTC. Amino acids: CASSSNMWGGYNEQFF.

This chain joins TRBV12-3 or TRBV12-4 and TRBJ1-5; D ambiguous. The CDR3 spans 15 residues. V was pared by 3 bases and J by 0 bases, with 9 bases between. The CDR3: CASSFSANSNQPQHF. The CDR3 coding sequence is TGTGCCAGCAGTTTTTCGGCAAATAGCAATCAGCCCCAGCATTTT.

This clonotype was observed a few times. This chain uses TRBV4-2 with TRBJ2-3; possibly TRBD1 or TRBD2 for D (5 bases each). The CDR3 length is 14 residues. CDR1 LGHNA and CDR2 YNFKEQ come from the germline V gene. Trimming left V 4 bases short and J 5 bases short, with 13 bases between. This chain's CDR3 is CASSLEGIEDTQYF. CDR3 in DNA: TGTGCCAGCAGCCTCGAGGGGATAGAAGATACGCAGTATTTT.

The rearrangement joins TRBV5-1 to TRBJ2-5; D call uncertain. Per germline, CDR1 SGHRS and CDR2 YFSETQ. V lost 0 bases, J lost 6 bases, and 6 bases lay in between. The CDR3 extends over 12 amino acids. CDR3: CASSLDGQTQYF. The CDR3 DNA is TGCGCCAGCAGCTTGGACGGGCAGACCCAGTACTTC.

V usage is TRBV7-2 and J usage is TRBJ1-5; D remains ambiguous. V lost 3 bases and J lost 3, with 12 bases in between. Per the germline V gene, CDR1 is SGHTA and CDR2 is FQGNSA. The CDR3 consists of 15 residues. Here the CDR3 reads CASSFSPTYNQPQHF. In DNA, the CDR3 is TGTGCCAGCAGCTTTTCCCCCACGTACAATCAGCCCCAGCATTTT.

The chain combines TRBV15 with TRBJ1-2; D is undetermined. The CDR3 is made up of 13 amino acids. Germline lookup yields CDR1 LNHNV and CDR2 YYDKDF (reference sequence). V lost 0 bases, J lost 2 bases, and 4 bases lay in between. CDR3 bases: TGTGCCACCAGCAGAGAGGGGAACTATGGCTACACCTTC. This sequence encodes CATSREGNYGYTF.

This clonotype was counted between two and nine times. The genes are TRBV2 and TRBJ1-4, with D possibly being TRBD1 (5 bases). The CDR3 consists of 14 residues. Trimming stripped 8 bases from V and 7 bases from J, with 17 bases between. Germline-derived CDR1 and CDR2 are SNHLY and FYNNEI. The CDR3, as DNA: TGTGCCAGCGGGGCAGGGAGATATGGTGAAAAACTGTTTTTT. Translated: CASGAGRYGEKLFF.